The source of this TCR beta chain is a study of HIV-infected patients and healthy controls. This clonotype was picked up many times. Reverse transcription used roughly 450 ng RNA and constant-region primers for alpha and beta. Alpha and beta chain libraries were made separately by chain-specific third strand synthesis with multiplexing indices. MiXCR was run by TCRdb on the 5' RACE reads, yielding one entry per CDR3 protein. The sample consists of more than 15,000 distinct CDR3 sequences, around 5.5% of them appearing once. Per germline, CDR1 DFQATT and CDR2 SNEGSKA (reference sequence). V was cut by 0 bases and J by 0 bases, with 14 bases left in between. This CDR3 contains 16 residues. Whole blood was used without fractionation, so all unsorted peripheral T cells were included.

The clonotype comes from an adult in good health. The chain recombines TRBV20-1 with TRBJ2-5, with D tentatively TRBD1 or TRBD2 (5 bases each). Sequences were obtained from blood. Here the CDR3 DNA reads TGCAGTGCTAGAGAGACTCGGGGACCGTACCAAGAGACCCAGTACTTC. This translates into CSARETRGPYQETQYF.